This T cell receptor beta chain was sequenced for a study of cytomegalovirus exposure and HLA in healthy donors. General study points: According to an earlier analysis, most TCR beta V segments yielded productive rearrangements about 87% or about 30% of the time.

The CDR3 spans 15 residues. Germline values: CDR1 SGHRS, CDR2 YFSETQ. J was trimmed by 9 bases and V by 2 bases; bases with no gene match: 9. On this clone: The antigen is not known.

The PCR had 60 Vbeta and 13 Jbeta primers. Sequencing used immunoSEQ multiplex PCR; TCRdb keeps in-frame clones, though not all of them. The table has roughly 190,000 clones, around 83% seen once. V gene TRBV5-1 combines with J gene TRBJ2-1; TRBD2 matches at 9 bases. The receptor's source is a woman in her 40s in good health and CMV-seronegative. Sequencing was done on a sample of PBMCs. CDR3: CASSLSGRNEVEQFF. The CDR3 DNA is TGCGCCAGCAGCTTAAGCGGGAGGAATGAGGTTGAGCAGTTCTTC.